A selection of T cell receptor beta chains follows, all from one sample in a study of identical twins. TCRdb analysed the 5' RACE reads with MiXCR anew, one entry per CDR3 protein. Of approximately 680,000 distinct CDR3 sequences listed, about 7% are singletons. This sample also appeared in a second study, on yellow fever vaccine responses in identical twins.

The sequenced sample consisted of PBMCs. These receptors were taken from a woman in her late teens or twenties in good health. Each CDR3 is given with its conserved first and last residue. The D gene is left open where the match is weak. Expanded clones get a size class; other rows say once, few or many, or leave the size out.

CDR3 DNA | CDR3 protein | clone size | J gene | D gene | CDR3 length | V gene
TGTGCCAGCACCCTCAGGGGAGGGGGAGCCAAAAACATTCAGTACTTC | CASTLRGGGAKNIQYF | . | TRBJ2-4 | . | 16 | TRBV12-3/TRBV12-4
TGTGCCATCAGTGAGTCTTCGGCAACAATGAACACTGAAGCTTTCTTT | CAISESSATMNTEAFF | . | TRBJ1-1 | . | 16 | TRBV10-3
TGCAGCGTTGACCTGGGGCTCAATGAGCAGTTCTTC | CSVDLGLNEQFF | . | TRBJ2-1 | . | 12 | TRBV29-1
TGTGCCAGCAGTCGTGGACAGGGGGCTTCAGATACGCAGTATTTT | CASSRGQGASDTQYF | few | TRBJ2-3 | TRBD1 | 15 | TRBV6-1
TGCGCCAGCAGCCAAGACGCGGGGACTAGCGGGAGTAATGAGCAGTTCTTC | CASSQDAGTSGSNEQFF | many | TRBJ2-1 | TRBD2 | 17 | TRBV4-1
TGTGCCACCAGTGATCCTAGCGGGAACAATGAGCAGTTCTTC | CATSDPSGNNEQFF | many | TRBJ2-1 | TRBD2 | 14 | TRBV24-1
TGTGCCATCAGTGAAGGTACAGGAGGGTCACCCCTCCACTTT | CAISEGTGGSPLHF | many | TRBJ1-6 | . | 14 | TRBV10-3
TGCAGCGTTGCCCCCACAAAATCCTACAATGAGCAGTTCTTC | CSVAPTKSYNEQFF | . | TRBJ2-1 | . | 14 | TRBV29-1
TGTGCCAGCAGCTTATCTGGACAGGGACTAGCGGTCTACGAGCAGTACTTC | CASSLSGQGLAVYEQYF | . | TRBJ2-7 | TRBD2 | 17 | TRBV7-8
TGTGCCAGCAGCACACAGGGGACGGCTGACGAGCAGTACTTC | CASSTQGTADEQYF | . | TRBJ2-7 | TRBD1 | 14 | TRBV7-8
TGTGCCAGCAGCTTAGAGGGACTCATCACCGGGGAGCTGTTTTTT | CASSLEGLITGELFF | few | TRBJ2-2 | . | 15 | TRBV11-2
TGCAGCGTTAGCAGGCGTCTGAACACTGAAGCTTTCTTT | CSVSRRLNTEAFF | many | TRBJ1-1 | . | 13 | TRBV29-1
TGTGCCATCAGTGAGCAGGGTACCTACGAGCAGTACTTC | CAISEQGTYEQYF | few | TRBJ2-7 | . | 13 | TRBV10-3
TGTGCCAGCAGCCTGGGACAGGGCGATACGCAGTATTTT | CASSLGQGDTQYF | many | TRBJ2-3 | TRBD1 | 13 | TRBV5-1
TGTGCCAGCAGCCATAACGGGGGTTCCTACAATGAGCAGTTCTTC | CASSHNGGSYNEQFF | many | TRBJ2-1 | . | 15 | TRBV12-3/TRBV12-4
TGTGCCAGCTGTTTAGCGGTTAGCGGGAGAGTCACAGATACGCAGTATTTT | CASCLAVSGRVTDTQYF | . | TRBJ2-3 | TRBD2 | 17 | TRBV12-3/TRBV12-4
TGTGCCAGCAGGAAGCCGGGACTAAGCACAGATACGCAGTATTTT | CASRKPGLSTDTQYF | many | TRBJ2-3 | TRBD2 | 15 | TRBV11-2
TGTGCCATCAGTGAGAATCTCGGGGCACCCACAGATACGCAGTATTTT | CAISENLGAPTDTQYF | few | TRBJ2-3 | . | 16 | TRBV10-3
TGTGCCAGCAGTGACGGGGGAACGGGACTAGCTTCCTACAATGAGCAGTTCTTC | CASSDGGTGLASYNEQFF | few | TRBJ2-1 | TRBD2 | 18 | TRBV6-4
TGCGCCAGCAGCTCCGGTCCCGCGGGTACAGTAAATGAGCAGTTCTTC | CASSSGPAGTVNEQFF | . | TRBJ2-1 | . | 16 | TRBV5-1
TGTGCCAGCAACATTGCAGATACGCAGTATTTT | CASNIADTQYF | many | TRBJ2-3 | . | 11 | TRBV5-6
TGCAGTGCTCGCAGCCAGGGAGGTTCATCCTACAATGAGCAGTTCTTC | CSARSQGGSSYNEQFF | many | TRBJ2-1 | . | 16 | TRBV20-1
TGCAGTGCTAGAGATAGGAACTCCTACAATGAGCAGTTCTTC | CSARDRNSYNEQFF | . | TRBJ2-1 | . | 14 | TRBV20-1
TGTGCCAGCAGCTCACGGGGGGGGAATCAGCCCCAGCATTTT | CASSSRGGNQPQHF | many | TRBJ1-5 | . | 14 | TRBV12-3/TRBV12-4
TGTGCCAGCAGTGATTTTTCTAGCGGGAGGAAATCCTACAATGAGCAGTTCTTC | CASSDFSSGRKSYNEQFF | . | TRBJ2-1 | TRBD2 | 18 | TRBV2
TGTGCCAGCACCCTAACGATGTGGGGGCGGGAGACCCAGTACTTC | CASTLTMWGRETQYF | . | TRBJ2-5 | . | 15 | TRBV7-9
TGTGCCAGTAGTATGGCGGGAGGGTTCTCCTACGAGCAGTACTTC | CASSMAGGFSYEQYF | few | TRBJ2-7 | TRBD2 | 15 | TRBV19
TGCAGCGTTGAACTGGGGGCAGATACGCAGTATTTT | CSVELGADTQYF | few | TRBJ2-3 | . | 12 | TRBV29-1
TGTGCCAGCAGCTTAGGGCAGGGGGTGGATTCACCCCTCCACTTT | CASSLGQGVDSPLHF | . | TRBJ1-6 | TRBD1 | 15 | TRBV7-6
TGCAGCGTTGTGGGCAGGGGATTTGATGGCTACACCTTC | CSVVGRGFDGYTF | . | TRBJ1-2 | . | 13 | TRBV29-1
TGTGCCAGCAGTCCCTGGACTAGCGTCACAGATACGCAGTATTTT | CASSPWTSVTDTQYF | many | TRBJ2-3 | TRBD2 | 15 | TRBV12-3/TRBV12-4
TGCAGTGCTAGAGATCGGACTAGCGGGCTTCACGAGCAGTACTTC | CSARDRTSGLHEQYF | . | TRBJ2-7 | TRBD2 | 15 | TRBV20-1
TGCAGCGTTCCACTTATCGGGGAAGGTCTCAATGAGCAGTTCTTC | CSVPLIGEGLNEQFF | . | TRBJ2-1 | . | 15 | TRBV29-1
TGTGCCAGCAGCAGCTCCTTATTGAACACTGAAGCTTTCTTT | CASSSSLLNTEAFF | . | TRBJ1-1 | . | 14 | TRBV7-9
TGCGCCAGCAGCCCTGCGACTCTCCACGAGCAGTACTTC | CASSPATLHEQYF | few | TRBJ2-7 | . | 13 | TRBV5-1
TGTGCCAGCAGCCATGATGCGATGTACCAAGAGACCCAGTACTTC | CASSHDAMYQETQYF | many | TRBJ2-5 | . | 15 | TRBV3-1
TGCAGCGGGGGAACAGGATTGGGCTACACCTTC | CSGGTGLGYTF | few | TRBJ1-2 | . | 11 | TRBV29-1